These T cell receptor beta chains were read from a single sample in a study of blood T cell repertoires in COVID-19. TCRdb's copy holds only in-frame clones and misses some; the assay was immunoSEQ multiplex PCR. In the table there are about 250,000 clones, 75% to 85% of which are singletons. The sequencing input was peripheral blood. These receptors came from a human donor in a cohort sampled during active COVID-19. Each CDR3 is given without its conserved first and last residue. Fields, in order: CDR3 protein, V gene, J gene.

cdr3_aa: ASSEAKGANEKLF; v_call: TRBV2; j_call: TRBJ1-4
cdr3_aa: ASRSTGSSGNTIY; v_call: TRBV11-2; j_call: TRBJ1-3
cdr3_aa: ASVKGRQGNGGYT; v_call: TRBV21-1; j_call: TRBJ1-2
cdr3_aa: ASSPRVGGGMTYNTGELF; v_call: TRBV7-8; j_call: TRBJ2-2
cdr3_aa: ASSDWTVAKNIQY; v_call: TRBV6-4; j_call: TRBJ2-4
cdr3_aa: ATLAGGTDTQY; v_call: TRBV10-3; j_call: TRBJ2-3
cdr3_aa: ASSLGTGYYEQY; v_call: TRBV5-1; j_call: TRBJ2-7
cdr3_aa: ASSSDTSNQPQH; v_call: TRBV27; j_call: TRBJ1-5
cdr3_aa: ASSPREKGMYNEQF; v_call: TRBV3-1/TRBV3-2; j_call: TRBJ2-1
cdr3_aa: ASSEVVLESEQY; v_call: TRBV6-1; j_call: TRBJ2-7
cdr3_aa: ASSSTGGRTDTQY; v_call: TRBV7-2; j_call: TRBJ2-3
cdr3_aa: SVLAGTATDQPQH; v_call: TRBV29-1; j_call: TRBJ1-5
cdr3_aa: ASGKRGSGTDTQY; v_call: TRBV10-1; j_call: TRBJ2-3
cdr3_aa: ASSYEINTGELF; v_call: TRBV6-6; j_call: TRBJ2-2
cdr3_aa: ASSRTGETDTQY; v_call: TRBV25-1; j_call: TRBJ2-3
cdr3_aa: SVKVLAGDTGELF; v_call: TRBV29-1; j_call: TRBJ2-2
cdr3_aa: ASSLVQGSSYEQY; v_call: TRBV7-2; j_call: TRBJ2-7
cdr3_aa: ASNPGREYNNEQF; v_call: TRBV7-9; j_call: TRBJ2-1
cdr3_aa: ASSQDVRGNYEQY; v_call: TRBV3-1/TRBV3-2; j_call: TRBJ2-7
cdr3_aa: ASSFTVSGNTIY; v_call: TRBV3-1/TRBV3-2; j_call: TRBJ1-3
cdr3_aa: ASSPLGQLFYEQY; v_call: TRBV25-1; j_call: TRBJ2-7
cdr3_aa: ASSQQHTSETQY; v_call: TRBV3-1/TRBV3-2; j_call: TRBJ2-5
cdr3_aa: ASSSQGVIYEQY; v_call: TRBV5-4; j_call: TRBJ2-7
cdr3_aa: ASSYLGQLYEQY; v_call: TRBV6-5; j_call: TRBJ2-7
cdr3_aa: ASSLGSGSRRQY; v_call: TRBV7-2; j_call: TRBJ2-3
cdr3_aa: ASSGGGQGYGYT; v_call: TRBV5-1; j_call: TRBJ1-2
cdr3_aa: ASSRVENTEAF; v_call: TRBV18; j_call: TRBJ1-1
cdr3_aa: ASSQDFHRGKTQY; v_call: TRBV14; j_call: TRBJ2-5
cdr3_aa: ASSWDRNYGYT; v_call: TRBV27; j_call: TRBJ1-2
cdr3_aa: ASSSPEQGHSPLH; v_call: TRBV7-2; j_call: TRBJ1-6
cdr3_aa: ATSDLRTGMDEQF; v_call: TRBV24-1; j_call: TRBJ2-1
cdr3_aa: ASSEGGWRTSGRANEQF; v_call: TRBV6-1; j_call: TRBJ2-1
cdr3_aa: ASSRWTGGTGELF; v_call: TRBV27; j_call: TRBJ2-2
cdr3_aa: ASSLREGMRADTQY; v_call: TRBV7-3; j_call: TRBJ2-3
cdr3_aa: ASTSGTGSNQPQH; v_call: TRBV7-9; j_call: TRBJ1-5
cdr3_aa: ASSPGNLQGDTEAF; v_call: TRBV4-2; j_call: TRBJ1-1
cdr3_aa: ASSYMTGDEKLF; v_call: TRBV6-5; j_call: TRBJ1-4
cdr3_aa: ASSLQGSTDTQY; v_call: TRBV7-3; j_call: TRBJ2-3